This entry concerns a single T cell receptor beta chain. What it recognizes is unknown. The source of the sample is a study of blood T cells in healthy people across ages. Whole-study findings and limits: Older individuals had lower TCR beta diversity per million T cells (the decline was roughly linear).

For the second PCR, which ran for about 6 to 11 cycles, a sample-barcoded 5' primer and a J-beta primer mix were used. One entry per CDR3 protein, called by TCRdb with MiXCR from the 5' RACE reads. Of fewer than 1.5 million distinct CDR3 sequences listed, about 43% were seen once; the top ten hold around 8%. This CDR3 has 16 residues. The junction had 13 bases not matched to a gene; V was cut back by 6 bases and J by 6 bases. CDR1 is MNHEY and CDR2 is SVGEGT in the germline V gene. The gene calls are TRBV6-2 or TRBV6-3 and TRBJ2-7; TRBD2 agrees at 11 bases. This clonotype originated in a woman under 30 in good health. Material for sequencing was blood. The CDR3 bases are TGTGCCAGCAGCGCCTCCGGGACTAGCGGATTCAGCGAGCAGTACTTC. This gives the protein CASSASGTSGFSEQYF.